This TCR beta chain is from a study of radiation and T cells in renal cell carcinoma (TCRdb year 2020). Regarding the research as a whole: TCR beta sequencing covered 50 to 55 samples in total, comprising roughly 26 tumors and about 27 peripheral blood samples. Across all 50 or so samples, several million unique CDR3 nucleotide sequences encoding over 2.5 million unique CDR3 amino acid sequences were identified.

This clone was counted many times. Its antigen is unknown. Per-nucleotide qualities are absent, and no much larger clonotype sits a single base away. This sample also contains other DNA sequences that code for the same CDR3. What the work shows at the level of the full study, not this receptor alone: With a single-armed trial design, the study had no way to address how radiation dose or scheduling affects the TCR repertoire. TCR clonality was higher in irradiated tumors than in controls, as the top 100 clonotypes made up an average of approximately 50% of the repertoire in irradiated tumors compared with about 40% in nephrectomy-only tumors. A greater number of dominant CDR3 motifs was detected in irradiated tumors than in control tumors, and a larger share of the repertoire was occupied by these motifs in irradiated tumors than in control tumors. Because only small tumor regions of 0.9 to 1 g were available, the study did not capture intratumoral heterogeneity.

The sample's time point label, in plain terms: tumor resected at nephrectomy. Interpreted using the paper, the treatment or condition label stands for: treatment-naive control, cytoreductive nephrectomy. The control tumors were taken from treatment-naive renal cell carcinoma patients who had cytoreductive nephrectomy with no earlier radiation. Renal cell carcinoma with clear cell pathology was present in all patients. Control tumors used for TCR sequencing were obtained from a few females and about a dozen males (median age approximately 60 years, range roughly 35 to 85) and were resected from the early 2010s to the mid-2010s. The tumors were dissociated mechanically, digested with collagenase/hyaluronidase at 37 degrees C, processed in gentleMACS C tubes, and kept in liquid nitrogen. The QIAamp DNA Blood Mini Kit (Qiagen) was used to prepare genomic DNA for TCR sequencing. The analyses included only samples that passed all quality control checks.

Following the manufacturer's recommendations, the immunoSEQ kit was used to generate TCR beta libraries from genomic DNA. To prepare libraries, a first multiplex PCR with proprietary primers was run, followed by a second PCR that added unique barcodes, and a bead cleanup was done after each round. A kit-provided positive control reaction and a negative control reaction were included in every sample batch. The final libraries were assessed on an Agilent 4200 TapeStation D1000 ScreenTape, pooled by volume, and quantified by qPCR. An Illumina NextSeq500 fitted with a MidOutput 150-cycle cartridge performed the sequencing, running 156 Read1 cycles and 15 Index1 cycles with the kit's custom primers. The pooled library was loaded at approximately 1 pM with an approximately 18% PhiX control spike-in. On the study's bioinformatics: Vendor-processed data were analyzed in R, with a clonotype defined as all T cells sharing the same CDR3 nucleotide sequence. For clone abundance analyses, frequencies were normalized to the 10,000 most abundant clones per sample. Public T cell clones, averaging fewer than five per sample, were removed before analysis. The dominant motif analysis was done with ImmunoMap using the PAM10 matrix, a gap penalty of 30, and a homology threshold of 0.3, and motifs with a cumulative frequency of at least 0.01 were considered dominant. TCRdb's version of the immuneACCESS table is confined to in-frame rearrangements and falls short of the full clone set. An unresolved V gene accounts for under half of the shortfall where checked; the remainder is of unknown origin. V and J calls plus clone size are reproduced from that table; the DNA served to infer D and trimming. In this sample the table shows about 24,000 clones, roughly 60% of which occur a single time. The ten largest clones add up to approximately 22% of the sample.

This sequence originates from a man in his forties with renal cell carcinoma. The input for sequencing was tumor tissue, taken from a patient whose treatment was nephrectomy without radiotherapy.

The CDR3 has the sequence CASSYSTGGDQPQHF. The nucleotide sequence reads as follows: TGTGCCAGCAGTTACTCGACGGGGGGGGATCAGCCCCAGCATTTT. The chain links TRBV6-5 with TRBJ1-5; the D gene is perhaps TRBD1, on 5 matching bases. Trimming removed 0 bases from V and 5 bases from J, leaving 11 bases between the germline ends. The CDR3 covers 15 residues, taking in both the cysteine and the phenylalanine. Kept here is only the CDR3 DNA, which spans 45 bases and is read in frame from base 1. The germline V gene sets CDR1 to MNHEY and CDR2 to SVGAGI.